This entry lists 21 T cell receptor beta chains sequenced from one sample in a study of CD8 T cells in ankylosing spondylitis. TCRdb re-derived calls from the 5' RACE reads in MiXCR, one entry per CDR3 protein. Of 130,000 or so distinct CDR3 sequences detected, over 6% appear once; the ten largest clones hold more than 9%. Material for sequencing was blood, either unsorted or a sorted T cell fraction (not recorded which). The receptors were gathered from a male donor with ankylosing spondylitis or in good health (not recorded which).

This clonotype occurred many times. The chain recombines TRBV4-3 with TRBJ2-5; D not certain. The CDR3 sequence is 15 residues long. Germline V gene sequence: CDR1 LGHNA, CDR2 YSLEER. The V gene lost 3 bases and the J gene lost 3 bases, with 14 bases spanning the gap. CDR3 in amino acids: CASSHLNGLEETQYF. CDR3 in DNA: TGCGCCAGCAGCCATCTTAACGGGCTCGAAGAGACCCAGTACTTC.

This clonotype was counted at least ten times. The rearrangement uses TRBV7-9 and TRBJ1-5; D ambiguous. V was clipped by 5 bases and J by 7 bases, with 9 bases between them. Germline V CDR1 and CDR2: SEHNR, FQNEAQ (reference sequence). This CDR3 is built from 12 residues. The CDR3 DNA follows: TGTGCCAGCAGCAACGTAGAACAGCCCCAGCATTTT. This sequence encodes CASSNVEQPQHF.

This clonotype has more than one count but fewer than ten. Written as DNA, the CDR3 is TGTGCCAGCAGTTTACGACAGGAGAACACTGAAGCTTTCTTT. This sequence encodes CASSLRQENTEAFF. The genes are TRBV12-3 or TRBV12-4 and TRBJ1-1, with D possibly TRBD1 on 6 matching bases. V lost 2 bases, J lost 1 base, and 8 bases lay in between. This CDR3 contains 14 residues.

This clonotype was detected a few times. This rearrangement joins TRBV20-1 to TRBJ2-2, with 14 positions matching TRBD2. V lost 5 bases to trimming and J lost 3 bases; unmatched junction nucleotides: 2. CDR1 is DFQATT, CDR2 SNEGSKA, per germline (reference sequence). The CDR3 is made up of 15 amino acids. The CDR3 sequence is CSAATSGRDTGELFF. The CDR3 DNA sequence: TGCAGTGCTGCGACTAGCGGGAGGGACACCGGGGAGCTGTTTTTT.

J is TRBJ2-1 and V is TRBV7-3; D possibly corresponds to TRBD2 (6 bases). Germline lookup yields CDR1 SGHTA and CDR2 FQGTGA. CDR3 size: 15 residues. With 0 bases removed from V and 9 bases from J, the gap between germline ends came to 15 bases. In DNA, the CDR3 is TGTGCCAGCAGCTTAACCGGGGGATGGATGAGTGAGCAGTTCTTC. This translates into CASSLTGGWMSEQFF.

This clonotype appeared a few times. The CDR3 nucleotides are TGTGCCAGTAACCGTTACGGACAGGGCAATCAGCCCCAGCATTTT. Protein: CASNRYGQGNQPQHF. The V and J genes are TRBV19 and TRBJ1-5; 7 bases are a match to TRBD1. Germline lookup yields CDR1 LNHDA and CDR2 SQIVND (reference sequence). The CDR3 covers 15 residues. The V and J ends lost 7 bases and 2 bases, in that order; junction bases with no gene match: 8.

This clonotype was observed many times. The chain uses TRBV5-1 and TRBJ2-3, with D uncertain. Trimming left V 0 bases short and J 0 bases short, with 8 bases between. The CDR3 sequence is 15 residues long. Germline loops: CDR1 SGHRS, CDR2 YFSETQ. In nucleotides, the CDR3 is TGCGCCAGCAGCTTGGAGGGATATAGCACAGATACGCAGTATTTT. Its protein is CASSLEGYSTDTQYF. Variable domain in full (rest from reference TRBV5-1 and TRBJ2-3): KAGVTQTPRYLIKTRGQQVTLSCSPISGHRSVSWYQQTPGQGLQFLFEYFSETQRNKGNFPGRFSGRQFSNSRSEMNVSTLELGDSALYLCASSLEGYSTDTQYFGPGTRLTVL.

This clonotype was seen at least ten times. The V and J genes are TRBV5-1 and TRBJ1-2; D may be TRBD1 (5 bases). The CDR3 sequence is 14 residues long. V lost 1 base and J lost 1, with 8 bases in between. Germline V CDR1 and CDR2: SGHRS, YFSETQ. The CDR3 nucleotides are TGCGCCAGCAGCTTGCCCCAGGGTAACTATGGCTACACCTTC. This sequence encodes CASSLPQGNYGYTF.

This clonotype was observed at least ten times. The chain couples TRBV18 to TRBJ1-1; D is undetermined. V was shortened by 0 bases and J by 0 bases, with 8 bases between the two germline ends. The CDR3 is 15 residues long. The germline gives CDR1 KGHSH, CDR2 LQKENI. CDR3 residues: CASSPPSKMNTEAFF. In DNA, the CDR3 is TGTGCCAGCTCACCACCGAGCAAGATGAACACTGAAGCTTTCTTT.

The table lists this clonotype with many counts. The chain links TRBV5-1 to TRBJ2-7; D unresolved. Per the germline V gene, CDR1 is SGHRS and CDR2 is YFSETQ. This CDR3 region has 14 residues. Trimming took off 4 bases at V and 2 bases at J, with 13 bases between the two ends. The chain's CDR3 is CASSHEPGAYEQYF. The CDR3 DNA follows: TGCGCCAGCAGCCACGAGCCAGGAGCCTACGAGCAGTACTTC.

There are many counts of this clonotype. The J gene is TRBJ2-1, the V gene TRBV7-2; 7 nucleotides match TRBD1. Looked up from germline, CDR1 is SGHTA and CDR2 is FQGNSA. V was pared by 5 bases and J by 9 bases, with 7 bases of the junction left unmatched. This CDR3 has 13 amino acids. This chain's CDR3 is CASSTRQGGEQFF. The CDR3 DNA reads as TGTGCCAGCAGCACCCGACAGGGCGGTGAGCAGTTCTTC.

This clonotype came up many times. This chain uses TRBV20-1 with TRBJ2-2; D gene unclear. Germline V gene data show CDR1 as DFQATT and CDR2 as SNEGSKA (reference sequence). The V and J ends lost 6 bases and 4 bases respectively, with 9 bases between them. The CDR3 totals 12 residues. The CDR3 sequence is CSAPQVTGELFF. The CDR3 DNA follows: TGCAGTGCCCCTCAGGTCACCGGGGAGCTGTTTTTT.

This clonotype appeared many times. This sequence joins TRBV5-4 and TRBJ2-7; maybe TRBD1 (6 bases). With 1 base removed from V and 1 base from J, the gap between germline ends came to 12 bases. The CDR3 sequence is 15 residues long. Germline V gene lookup returns CDR1 SGHNT and CDR2 YYREEE (reference sequence). CDR3 coding DNA: TGTGCCAGCAGCTTGAAGGACAGCCCGTCCTACGAGCAGTACTTC. Translating gives CASSLKDSPSYEQYF.

This clonotype was counted at least ten times. The chain employs TRBV5-1 and TRBJ2-7; 9 bases match TRBD1. CDR1 is SGHRS, CDR2 YFSETQ, per germline. With V trimmed by 4 bases and J by 4 bases, 6 bases remained unmatched. The CDR3 is 14 amino acids. DNA of the CDR3: TGCGCCAGCAGCACGGGACAGGGAGAATACGAGCAGTACTTC. Protein: CASSTGQGEYEQYF.

The sample holds many counts of this clonotype. The chain combines TRBV7-2 with TRBJ1-1; D is unclear. Trimming cost V 5 bases and J 0 bases, with 13 bases left between them. The CDR3 runs to 15 residues. Germline assignment: CDR1 SGHTA and CDR2 FQGNSA. DNA for the CDR3: TGTGCCAGCAGCCCCACCAGTCTGATGAACACTGAAGCTTTCTTT. This gives the protein CASSPTSLMNTEAFF.

This clonotype came up many times. The chain joins TRBV27 to TRBJ2-3; no clear D. The V gene lost 5 bases and the J gene lost 2 bases, with 5 bases spanning the gap. The CDR3 is made up of 12 amino acids. The germline CDR1 and CDR2 sequences are MNHEY and SMNVEV (reference sequence). The CDR3 region has the DNA TGTGCCAGCAGTACCCTCACAGATACGCAGTATTTT. It encodes CASSTLTDTQYF.

In its sample, this clonotype was seen many times. The chain combines TRBV9 with TRBJ2-2; no reliable D call. Per the germline V gene, CDR1 is SGDLS and CDR2 is YYNGEE. CDR3 length: 12 amino acids. V lost 3 bases and J 5 bases, leaving 5 bases between the germline ends. CDR3 in DNA: TGTGCCAGCAGCGGTTTGACCGGGGAGCTGTTTTTT. Translating gives CASSGLTGELFF.

This clonotype showed up many times. The chain combines TRBV13 with TRBJ2-3; 9 positions match TRBD1. This CDR3 spans 16 amino acids. Germline lookup yields CDR1 PRHDT and CDR2 FYEKMQ (reference sequence). V was clipped by 5 bases and J by 6 bases; unmatched bases: 12. CDR3 region: CASSQRTGGHTDTQYF. As DNA, the CDR3 is TGTGCCAGCAGCCAAAGAACAGGGGGCCACACGGATACGCAGTATTTT.

This clonotype was seen at least ten times. The genes are TRBV5-1 and TRBJ2-7; D unresolved. The V and J ends lost 0 bases and 2 bases respectively, with 9 bases between them. The germline V gene encodes CDR1 SGHRS and CDR2 YFSETQ. The CDR3 has 14 amino acids. The CDR3 is CASSLGGETYEQYF. CDR3 DNA: TGCGCCAGCAGCTTGGGAGGAGAAACCTACGAGCAGTACTTC.

This clonotype was picked up many times. The chain joins TRBV29-1 to TRBJ2-5, with TRBD1 matching over 7 bases. V lost 4 bases to trimming and J lost 2 bases; unmatched junction nucleotides: 4. CDR1 SQVTM and CDR2 ANQGSEA come from the germline V gene. This CDR3 is built from 13 residues. The CDR3 spells CSVARDRQETQYF. CDR3 sequence (DNA): TGCAGCGTTGCCCGGGACAGACAAGAGACCCAGTACTTC.

In its sample, this clonotype was seen many times. The rearrangement links TRBV2 to TRBJ2-5, with D perhaps TRBD2 (6 bases). Trimming cost V 5 bases and J 5 bases, with 9 bases left between them. The CDR3 consists of 12 residues. From germline, CDR1 is SNHLY and CDR2 FYNNEI. The CDR3 sequence is CASSRGMETQYF. The CDR3 region has the DNA TGTGCCAGCAGTCGGGGGATGGAGACCCAGTACTTC.